These T cell receptor beta chains were read from a single sample in a study of T cell changes during pregnancy in multiple sclerosis. Method: immunoSEQ multiplex PCR; TCRdb's copy keeps in-frame clones and lacks some. The sample carries about 76,000 clones, less than 95% recorded once. The starting material was peripheral blood, obtained in the third trimester of pregnancy. These receptors all stem from a female donor with multiple sclerosis, enrolled in a pregnancy study. Both conserved end residues are part of each CDR3. The D gene is left open where the match is weak. The size field is filled for only some rows; it gives once, few, many or a size class.

J: TRBJ1-5; size: once; V: TRBV2; D: NA; DNA: TGTGCCAGCAGTGAGGAGGGTGCTTATCAGCCCCAGCATTTT; CDR3: CASSEEGAYQPQHF
J: TRBJ1-1; size: NA; V: TRBV27; D: TRBD1; DNA: TGTGCCAGCAGAACAGGGACAGGGGGGACTGAAGCTTTCTTT; CDR3: CASRTGTGGTEAFF
J: TRBJ2-7; size: few; V: TRBV2; D: NA; DNA: TGTGCCAGCCGGGAACCGGACGGAAGCTCCTACGAGCAGTACTTC; CDR3: CASREPDGSSYEQYF
J: TRBJ1-3; size: NA; V: TRBV4-2; D: NA; DNA: TGTGCCAGCAGCCCGGGGGTAGCGGGAAACACCATATATTTT; CDR3: CASSPGVAGNTIYF
J: TRBJ1-5; size: once; V: TRBV9; D: NA; DNA: TGTGCCAGCAGCCCGGGAGCGGGCAATCAGCCCCAGCATTTT; CDR3: CASSPGAGNQPQHF
J: TRBJ1-1; size: NA; V: TRBV28; D: NA; DNA: TGTGCCAGCTGCGAGTGGGGCCCAAACACTGAAGCTTTCTTT; CDR3: CASCEWGPNTEAFF
J: TRBJ2-3; size: NA; V: TRBV7-2; D: TRBD2; DNA: TGTGCCAGCAGCCCCCTAGCGGGAGGCACAGATACGCAGTATTTT; CDR3: CASSPLAGGTDTQYF
J: TRBJ2-3; size: NA; V: TRBV6-1; D: TRBD2; DNA: TGTGCCAGCATCCTAGCGGGGGTCCGCACAGATACGCAGTATTTT; CDR3: CASILAGVRTDTQYF
J: TRBJ2-1; size: NA; V: TRBV4-2; D: NA; DNA: TGTGCCAGCAGCCAAGAAAGAGGGGGAACCTACAATGAGCAGTTCTTC; CDR3: CASSQERGGTYNEQFF
J: TRBJ1-1; size: NA; V: TRBV19; D: NA; DNA: TGTGCCAGTAGTTTCCGACTGGAGAACACTGAAGCTTTCTTT; CDR3: CASSFRLENTEAFF
J: TRBJ1-5; size: NA; V: TRBV4-2; D: NA; DNA: TGTGCCAGCAGCCAAGCCCCGAATCAGCCCCAGCATTTT; CDR3: CASSQAPNQPQHF
J: TRBJ2-7; size: NA; V: TRBV19; D: NA; DNA: TGTGCCAGTAGTATTATTGGGGCAGCCTACGAGCAGTACTTC; CDR3: CASSIIGAAYEQYF
J: TRBJ2-5; size: once; V: TRBV7-9; D: NA; DNA: TGTGCCAGCAGCCCAGGAAACGGTCAAGAGACCCAGTACTTC; CDR3: CASSPGNGQETQYF
J: TRBJ1-2; size: NA; V: TRBV9; D: NA; DNA: TGTGCCAGCAGCGCCACCGGAACAGGGATGGTAGGCGGCTACACCTTC; CDR3: CASSATGTGMVGGYTF
J: TRBJ2-1; size: NA; V: TRBV18; D: NA; DNA: TGTGCCAGCCAACCTGGGGCCCCTAGCGTTCATGGAGAGCAGTTCTTC; CDR3: CASQPGAPSVHGEQFF
J: TRBJ2-1; size: NA; V: TRBV29-1; D: NA; DNA: TGCAGCGTTGAACCGTTAAGTTTCACAGGGCACAATGAGCAGTTCTTC; CDR3: CSVEPLSFTGHNEQFF
J: TRBJ1-5; size: NA; V: TRBV6-4; D: NA; DNA: TGTGCCAGCAGCTCCGACCCCCCGACAGTTACTCCCCCCAATCAGCCCCAGCATTTT; CDR3: CASSSDPPTVTPPNQPQHF
J: TRBJ1-1; size: NA; V: TRBV9; D: NA; DNA: TGTGCCAGCAGCCCCCGGGGGTTGGGGGGAACTGAAGCTTTCTTT; CDR3: CASSPRGLGGTEAFF
J: TRBJ1-1; size: NA; V: TRBV27; D: TRBD1; DNA: TGTGCCAGCAACCCTAGACAGGGGATGAACACTGAAGCTTTCTTT; CDR3: CASNPRQGMNTEAFF
J: TRBJ2-1; size: NA; V: TRBV9; D: NA; DNA: TGTGCCAGCAGCGCAGGTAATGAGCAGTTCTTC; CDR3: CASSAGNEQFF
J: TRBJ1-2; size: NA; V: TRBV4-3; D: NA; DNA: TGCGCCAGCAGCCAAGTTGCAGGAGGGAACTATGGCTACACCTTC; CDR3: CASSQVAGGNYGYTF
J: TRBJ2-3; size: NA; V: TRBV9; D: TRBD2; DNA: TGTGCCAGCGGAACTAGCGGGGGGGCTTCTTCGCAGTATTTT; CDR3: CASGTSGGASSQYF
J: TRBJ2-5; size: NA; V: TRBV2; D: NA; DNA: TGTGCCAGCAGTGAAGACAGACAAGAGACCCAGTACTTC; CDR3: CASSEDRQETQYF
J: TRBJ1-3; size: NA; V: TRBV7-2; D: NA; DNA: TGTGCCAGCAGCTTACGGGTAGCCGGAAACACCATATATTTT; CDR3: CASSLRVAGNTIYF
J: TRBJ1-5; size: NA; V: TRBV19; D: NA; DNA: TGTGCCAGTATGGGGACTGACGTACAGCCCCAGCATTTT; CDR3: CASMGTDVQPQHF
J: TRBJ2-1; size: NA; V: TRBV7-6; D: NA; DNA: TGTGCCAGCAGCCCTCAGGGGCCGACGTACAATGAGCAGTTCTTC; CDR3: CASSPQGPTYNEQFF
J: TRBJ2-7; size: NA; V: TRBV18; D: TRBD2; DNA: TGTGCCAGCTCACCACCGCGGGCTAGCGGGGGCTACGAGCAGTACTTC; CDR3: CASSPPRASGGYEQYF
J: TRBJ1-5; size: NA; V: TRBV6-4; D: NA; DNA: TGTGCCAGCAGTCCCCGGCACGGGAGCAATCAGCCCCAGCATTTT; CDR3: CASSPRHGSNQPQHF
J: TRBJ2-7; size: NA; V: TRBV15; D: TRBD1; DNA: TGTGCCACCAGCCTGGACAGGGGATTAAACGAGCAGTACTTC; CDR3: CATSLDRGLNEQYF
J: TRBJ1-2; size: NA; V: TRBV29-1; D: TRBD1; DNA: TGCAGCGGTGGACAGGGGCTGAACTATGGCTACACCTTC; CDR3: CSGGQGLNYGYTF
J: TRBJ2-5; size: NA; V: TRBV6-1; D: NA; DNA: TGTGCCAGCAGTGCCGGGGGAGAGACCCAGTACTTC; CDR3: CASSAGGETQYF
J: TRBJ1-1; size: NA; V: TRBV2; D: NA; DNA: TGTGCCAGCAGTGAAAATGAGCTGAACACTGAAGCTTTCTTT; CDR3: CASSENELNTEAFF
J: TRBJ2-7; size: NA; V: TRBV4-3; D: TRBD1; DNA: TGCGCCAGCAGCCGAGGCGGACAGGGTACATACGAGCAGTACTTC; CDR3: CASSRGGQGTYEQYF